This T cell receptor beta chain was found in a study of identical twins. This clonotype was detected many times. Its antigen is still unknown. Study results and limitations: Out-of-frame alpha sequences that twins shared showed excess low generation probability.

Looked up from germline, CDR1 is SGHNT and CDR2 is YENEEA. The CDR3 totals 19 residues. V shed 4 bases, J shed 2 bases, and the junction held 17 bases outside the gene matches. TCRdb itself ran the 5' RACE reads through MiXCR, one entry per CDR3 protein. This sample has some 630,000 distinct CDR3 sequences, with 7% to 7.5% found just once. This sample was shared with a second study, whose subject was yellow fever vaccine responses in identical twins.

V and J are TRBV11-3 and TRBJ1-1, with TRBD1 identical over 9 bases. The source material was PBMCs. The TCR was taken from a woman between 18 and 29 years old in good health. The CDR3 DNA is TGTGCCAGCAGCTCGAGGGGACAGGGAAAGGCTGCGCGAAACACTGAAGCTTTCTTT. Residues: CASSSRGQGKAARNTEAFF.